Following are 17 T cell receptor beta chains from one sample sequenced in a study of CD8 T cells in Susac syndrome. The authors reverse transcribed 0.5 to 1 ug RNA with random hexamers. TCRdb called the immunoSEQ multiplex PCR reads again in MiXCR, with one record for every CDR3 protein. Of around 200,000 distinct CDR3 sequences listed, approximately 95% are singletons. The material sequenced was CD4+ T cells from PBMCs. These receptors all stem from a human donor with multiple sclerosis.

The chain employs TRBV20-1 and TRBJ2-7, with 10 nucleotides matching TRBD1. Germline loops: CDR1 DFQATT, CDR2 SNEGSKA (reference sequence). V was pared by 0 bases and J by 5 bases, with 7 bases of the junction left unmatched. This CDR3 comprises 15 residues. CDR3 nucleotides: TGCAGTGCTAGAGATCCCGGACAGGGGGTAGACGAGCAGTACTTC. It encodes CSARDPGQGVDEQYF.

This clonotype was observed once. CDR3 region: CASSPGQSLYEQYF. Written as DNA, the CDR3 is TGTGCCAGCAGTCCGGGACAGTCCCTGTACGAGCAGTACTTC. J is TRBJ2-7 and V is TRBV6-5; TRBD1 aligns across 7 bases. Germline V gene lookup returns CDR1 MNHEY and CDR2 SVGAGI. The J segment lost 4 bases and the V segment lost 5 bases, leaving 8 bases of the junction unmatched. CDR3 length: 14 amino acids.

The rearrangement links TRBV3-1 to TRBJ2-6; D gene ambiguous. Germline V gives CDR1 LGHDT, CDR2 YNNKEL (reference sequence). V was clipped by 1 base and J by 0 bases, with 10 bases between them. The CDR3 is 17 residues long. The CDR3 loop is CASSQAGSSSGANVLTF. CDR3 in DNA: TGTGCCAGCAGCCAAGCGGGCAGCAGCTCTGGGGCCAACGTCCTGACTTTC.

The rearrangement links TRBV13 to TRBJ2-4, with no clear D. Trimming pared 5 bases from V and 11 bases from J, leaving 13 bases between. Looked up from germline, CDR1 is PRHDT and CDR2 is FYEKMQ (reference sequence). The CDR3 has 12 amino acids. CDR3 loop: CASSRSRGVQYF. The CDR3 nucleotides are TGTGCCAGCAGCAGGTCCAGAGGCGTTCAGTACTTC.

The gene calls are TRBV30 and TRBJ1-2; D gene uncertain. This CDR3 region has 14 residues. Germline lookup yields CDR1 GTSNPN and CDR2 SVGIG (reference sequence). The CDR3 coding sequence is TGTGCACGGACTATCGGCAGCTCTAACTATGGCTACACCTTC. Amino acid sequence: CARTIGSSNYGYTF.

The chain combines TRBV6-5 with TRBJ2-3; TRBD2 aligns across 7 bases. The CDR3 has 16 amino acids. V lost 2 bases to trimming and J lost 0 bases; unmatched junction nucleotides: 5. The germline V gene encodes CDR1 MNHEY and CDR2 SVGAGI. Here the CDR3 reads CASSYGWGGSTDTQYF. CDR3 DNA sequence: TGTGCCAGCAGTTACGGATGGGGGGGGAGCACAGATACGCAGTATTTT.

The chain joins TRBV5-1 to TRBJ2-3; a weak D match, TRBD2 (6 bases). Between the trimmed V and J ends, which lost 4 bases and 1 base, there was a span of 16 bases. CDR3 length: 16 amino acids. From germline, CDR1 is SGHRS and CDR2 YFSETQ. The DNA of the CDR3 is TGCGCCAGCAGCCGGATCTCCGGGGGTGGCACAGATACGCAGTATTTT. Translation gives CASSRISGGGTDTQYF.

The chain carries TRBV7-6 and TRBJ2-7, with 8 bases fitting TRBD2. V trimming: 7 bases; J trimming: 2 bases; junction bases outside the gene matches: 7. Germline V CDR1 and CDR2: SGHVS, FNYEAQ. This CDR3 contains 14 residues. The CDR3 loop reads CASIPGGGTYEQYF. The CDR3 bases are TGTGCCAGCATCCCCGGCGGGGGGACCTACGAGCAGTACTTC. The entire variable domain, with the rest obtained from reference TRBV7-6 and TRBJ2-7, is as follows: GAGVSQSPRYKVTKRGQDVALRCDPISGHVSLYWYRQALGQGPEFLTYFNYEAQQDKSGLPNDRFSAERPEGSISTLTIQRTEQRDSAMYRCASIPGGGTYEQYFGPGTRLTVT.

The V gene is TRBV2, the J gene TRBJ2-7; D is possibly TRBD2 (5 bases). CDR3 size: 14 residues. Trimming stripped 5 bases from V and 2 bases from J, with 13 bases between. CDR1 is SNHLY and CDR2 is FYNNEI in the germline V gene. The CDR3 spells CASSLEGTTYEQYF. The CDR3, as DNA: TGTGCCAGCAGTCTCGAGGGTACAACCTACGAGCAGTACTTC.

The CDR3 spells CSGGTGPNTEAFF. The CDR3 DNA reads TGCAGCGGGGGGACAGGGCCCAACACTGAAGCTTTCTTT. The V gene is TRBV29-1, the J gene TRBJ1-1, with 9 bases that match TRBD1. Germline V gene sequence: CDR1 SQVTM, CDR2 ANQGSEA. The junction had 5 bases not matched to a gene; V was cut back by 7 bases and J by 2 bases. The CDR3 totals 13 residues.

The J gene is TRBJ2-1, the V gene TRBV6-6; a possible D gene is TRBD2 (7 bases). This CDR3 is 15 amino acids long. Per germline, CDR1 MNHNY and CDR2 SVGAGI (reference sequence). V dropped 6 bases and J dropped 3 bases, with 15 bases sitting between them. The CDR3 nucleotides are TGTGCCAGCAGCCGAGGGGGGGGCGACTACAATGAGCAGTTCTTC. It encodes CASSRGGGDYNEQFF.

The chain carries TRBV10-3 and TRBJ2-7; D is unclear. The CDR3 has 12 residues. The V gene's germline CDR1 is ENHRY and CDR2 SYGVKD. Trimming removed 0 bases from V and 0 bases from J, with 0 bases in between. The CDR3 is CAISESSYEQYV. Written as DNA, the CDR3 is TGTGCCATCAGTGAGTCCTCCTACGAGCAGTACGTC.

This rearrangement joins TRBV29-1 to TRBJ2-5; unclear D gene. CDR1 is SQVTM and CDR2 is ANQGSEA in the germline V gene. The CDR3 contains 12 residues. Trimming took off 1 base at V and 1 base at J, with 4 bases between the two ends. The CDR3 nucleotides are TGCAGCGTTGAAGGCACCCAAGAGACCCAGTACTTC. Translation: CSVEGTQETQYF.

This clonotype was seen a handful of times. The rearrangement uses TRBV12-3 or TRBV12-4 and TRBJ1-2; no firm D call. Trimming removed 3 bases from V and 1 base from J, with 6 bases in between. The CDR3 has 13 residues. The DNA of the CDR3 is TGTGCCAGCAGTTTGGATAGTAACTATGGCTACACCTTC. Translated, it gives CASSLDSNYGYTF.

The rearrangement joins TRBV19 to TRBJ2-2; D remains unclear. Germline CDR1 LNHDA, CDR2 SQIVND (reference sequence). The CDR3 is 14 amino acids. The V and J ends lost 7 bases and 0 bases respectively, with 9 bases between them. In DNA, the CDR3 is TGTGCCAGTACCAGGCCAGCGAACACCGGGGAGCTGTTTTTT. Amino acids: CASTRPANTGELFF.

The chain combines TRBV15 with TRBJ2-3; D uncertain. From germline, CDR1 is LNHNV and CDR2 YYDKDF (reference sequence). CDR3 size: 14 residues. V gave up 0 bases and J gave up 3 bases, with 7 bases separating them. For the CDR3, the DNA is TGTGCCACCAGCAGAGATACAGCAACAGATACGCAGTATTTT. Translation gives CATSRDTATDTQYF.

This chain uses TRBV20-1 with TRBJ2-6; 7 nucleotides line up with TRBD1. Germline V CDR1 and CDR2: DFQATT, SNEGSKA (reference sequence). The CDR3 runs to 15 residues. Germline trimming cut 4 bases from V and 2 bases from J; bases unmatched to any gene: 5. The CDR3 is CSAKNQGAGANVLTF. In nucleotides, the CDR3 is TGCAGTGCTAAAAACCAGGGGGCTGGGGCCAACGTCCTGACTTTC.